This T cell receptor beta chain came from a study of Graves' ophthalmopathy and Graves' hyperthyroidism. Study summary: The study drew peripheral blood at initial diagnosis, before any treatment. Study-level results: Blood also held most thyroid clonotypes expanded above 0.001 frequency. Discriminating ophthalmopathy from stable hyperthyroidism, a 13-signature model attained a sensitivity of about 90% and a specificity of around 83%.

A diagnosis was made from clinical symptoms together with serum thyroxine, TRAb, thyroid ultrasound and orbital computed tomography. The ends lost 4 bases at V and 4 bases at J; junction bases unmatched: 8. Germline V gives CDR1 ENHRY, CDR2 SYGVKD. This CDR3 spans 15 amino acids. This clonotype was observed many times. Its target is not known. Amplification from RNA transcripts yielded the TCR beta CDR3 regions. The workflow started with a first-round RT-PCR run with HTBI primers and then moved on to a second-round multiplex PCR. Via MiXCR, TCRdb re-called the multiplex PCR reads, giving one row per CDR3 protein. The repertoire holds 200,000 to 250,000 distinct CDR3 sequences, with around 45% as singletons.

Sequenced: peripheral blood. This sequence originates from an adult man with Graves' ophthalmopathy. V and J are TRBV10-3 and TRBJ2-7, with TRBD1 identical over 9 bases. CDR3 loop: CAISVGTGLMYEQYF. Written as DNA, the CDR3 is TGTGCCATCAGTGTAGGGACAGGGTTGATGTACGAGCAGTACTTC.